Listed here are 32 T cell receptor beta chains from one sample, sequenced in a study of blood T cell repertoires in COVID-19. This table comes from immunoSEQ multiplex PCR, and its TCRdb copy is limited to in-frame clones, with some not included. This sample has approximately 180,000 clones, with nearly 90% found just once. The sequenced sample consisted of peripheral blood. Receptors were obtained from a man aged 55 to 70 with active or convalescent COVID-19.

This clone was picked up one time. This chain links TRBV27 with TRBJ1-5; maybe TRBD1 (5 bases). Germline V gene data show CDR1 as MNHEY and CDR2 as SMNVEV (reference sequence). Deletions cut 5 bases from V and 7 bases from J, with 18 bases between. CDR3 length: 15 residues. This CDR3 is CASSPTSERGQPQHF. For the CDR3, the DNA is TGTGCCAGCAGTCCTACCTCGGAAAGGGGCCAGCCCCAGCATTTT.

The chain joins TRBV6-2 or TRBV6-3 to TRBJ1-1; TRBD1 matches at 7 bases. This CDR3 comprises 17 residues. Germline trimming cut 4 bases from V and 0 bases from J; bases unmatched to any gene: 11. Germline V lookup: CDR1 MNHEY, CDR2 SVGEGT. The CDR3 DNA sequence: TGTGCCAGCAGTTTTACGACAGGGTGGCCCATGAACACTGAAGCTTTCTTT. Its protein product is CASSFTTGWPMNTEAFF.

The rearrangement uses TRBV6-5 and TRBJ1-1, with 9 bases lining up with TRBD1. In germline, CDR1 is MNHEY, CDR2 SVGAGI. Germline trimming cut 4 bases from V and 4 bases from J; bases unmatched to any gene: 1. The CDR3 spans 13 residues. CDR3 region: CASSSDRGTEAFF. In nucleotides, the CDR3 is TGTGCCAGCAGTTCGGACAGGGGCACTGAAGCTTTCTTT.

The gene calls are TRBV11-1 and TRBJ1-1; 10 bases map to TRBD1. The germline CDR1 and CDR2 sequences are SGHAT and FQDESV (reference sequence). V gave up 6 bases and J gave up 3 bases; unmatched junction bases: 10. The CDR3 has 16 residues. The CDR3 is CASRDRGEGKDTEAFF. DNA of the CDR3: TGTGCCAGCAGGGACAGGGGGGAGGGGAAGGACACTGAAGCTTTCTTT. Drawing the rest from reference TRBV11-1 and TRBJ1-1, the complete variable domain is EAEVAQSPRYKITEKSQAVAFWCDPISGHATLYWYRQILGQGPELLVQFQDESVVDDSQLPKDRFSAERLKGVDSTLKIQPAELGDSAMYLCASRDRGEGKDTEAFFGQGTRLTVV.

The chain combines TRBV7-9 with TRBJ1-2, with a tentative D call TRBD1 (6 bases). This CDR3 region has 16 residues. Germline loops: CDR1 SEHNR, CDR2 FQNEAQ (reference sequence). V was trimmed by 1 base and J by 1 base, leaving 13 bases between them. The CDR3 reads CASSLERQVNNYGYTF. CDR3 in DNA: TGTGCCAGCAGCTTAGAACGACAGGTTAATAACTATGGCTACACCTTC.

The V call is TRBV6-5, the J call TRBJ1-1; tentative D call: TRBD1 (6 bases). CDR3 length: 13 residues. Trimming cost V 6 bases and J 3 bases, with 11 bases left between them. CDR1 is MNHEY and CDR2 is SVGAGI in the germline V gene. CDR3 loop: CASRKGGDTEAFF. The CDR3, as DNA: TGTGCCAGCAGGAAAGGGGGGGACACTGAAGCTTTCTTT.

The genes are TRBV3-1 (or the pseudogene TRBV3-2) and TRBJ2-4; TRBD2 is a possible D gene (5 bases). The CDR3 extends over 14 amino acids. Germline CDR1 reads LGHDT; CDR2 reads YNNKEL (reference sequence). V lost 4 bases, J lost 6 bases, and 13 bases lay in between. The DNA of the CDR3 is TGTGCCAGCAGCCGAGGAAGAGAGGGAAACATTCAGTACTTC. Residues: CASSRGREGNIQYF.

This chain joins TRBV5-4 and TRBJ2-2; D is perhaps TRBD1 (6 bases). Germline V CDR1 and CDR2: SGHNT, YYREEE (reference sequence). CDR3 size: 16 residues. Trimming pared 0 bases from V and 4 bases from J, leaving 13 bases between. This CDR3 is CASSLGGRRSTGELFF. CDR3 in DNA: TGTGCCAGCAGCTTGGGGGGGCGCCGGAGCACCGGGGAGCTGTTTTTT.

This clone came up once. The chain is built from TRBV5-6 and TRBJ1-2; D possibly corresponds to TRBD1 (6 bases). The CDR3 sequence is 16 residues long. Per the germline V gene, CDR1 is SGHDT and CDR2 is YYEEEE. The ends were cut back, 1 base at V and 3 bases at J, with 16 bases in the middle. CDR3 in DNA: TGTGCCAGCAGCTTGAAGTCGAGGACAGACTACTATGGCTACACCTTC. Amino acids: CASSLKSRTDYYGYTF.

This clone is a singleton in its sample. The DNA of the CDR3 is TGCGCCAGCACTACCGGGACAGGGGGAAACACCATATATTTT. Translated: CASTTGTGGNTIYF. The chain links TRBV5-1 to TRBJ1-3; 9 positions match TRBD1. Germline CDR1 SGHRS, CDR2 YFSETQ. CDR3 length: 14 amino acids. V lost 6 bases and J lost 4; bases outside the gene matches: 5.

This clone has just a few counts. V is TRBV9 and J is TRBJ1-3; possible D gene TRBD1, 5 bases. Germline V gene data show CDR1 as SGDLS and CDR2 as YYNGEE. The ends were cut back, 0 bases at V and 0 bases at J, with 10 bases in the middle. The CDR3 has 16 residues. The CDR3 loop reads CASSVVPGISGNTIYF. The DNA for the CDR3 is TGTGCCAGCAGCGTAGTTCCAGGGATCTCTGGAAACACCATATATTTT. The full variable domain, rest sourced from reference TRBV9 and TRBJ1-3, is DSGVTQTPKHLITATGQRVTLRCSPRSGDLSVYWYQQSLDQGLQFLIQYYNGEERAKGNILERFSAQQFPDLHSELNLSSLELGDSALYFCASSVVPGISGNTIYFGEGSWLTVV.

The chain has TRBV6-2 or TRBV6-3 and TRBJ1-5; no reliable D call. The ends were cut back, 4 bases at V and 4 bases at J, with 17 bases in the middle. The CDR3 consists of 16 residues. Looked up from germline, CDR1 is MNHEY and CDR2 is SVGEGT. DNA for the CDR3: TGTGCCAGCAGTTCAAACCGGGTCTCAAAGAATCAGCCCCAGCATTTT. It yields the protein CASSSNRVSKNQPQHF.

The rearrangement links TRBV7-8 to TRBJ2-7; TRBD1 matches 9 bases. The CDR3 is made up of 14 amino acids. Trimming took 6 bases from V and 2 from J; bases not matched to a gene: 5. Germline V lookup: CDR1 SGHVS, CDR2 FQNEAQ. CDR3 protein: CASRGTGLTYEQYF. CDR3 coding DNA: TGTGCCAGCAGGGGGACAGGGCTCACCTACGAGCAGTACTTC.

The V call is TRBV18, the J call TRBJ2-5; 7 bases align to TRBD1. The CDR3 consists of 15 residues. V shed 5 bases and J 1 base; nucleotides not matched to a gene: 7. Germline assignment: CDR1 KGHSH and CDR2 LQKENI. CDR3 sequence: CASSNRDRLQETQYF. The CDR3 DNA reads as TGTGCCAGCTCAAACCGGGACAGACTCCAAGAGACCCAGTACTTC.

J is TRBJ1-2 and V is TRBV12-3 or TRBV12-4; no clear D. Trimming shortened V by 5 bases and J by 4 bases, and 11 bases separated the two germline ends. The CDR3 runs 13 residues. The CDR3 spells CASSTRVSYGYTF. DNA for the CDR3: TGTGCCAGCAGTACTAGGGTCAGCTATGGCTACACCTTC.

The chain joins TRBV29-1 to TRBJ2-6, with D unresolved. The CDR3 has 19 residues. Trimming shortened V by 6 bases and J by 1 base, and 25 bases separated the two germline ends. The germline V gene encodes CDR1 SQVTM and CDR2 ANQGSEA. CDR3 sequence: CSVIFWIGRQESGANVLTF. In DNA form, the CDR3 reads TGCAGCGTCATCTTCTGGATCGGCAGACAAGAGTCTGGGGCCAACGTCCTGACTTTC.

V gene TRBV18 combines with J gene TRBJ1-1, with TRBD1 matching over 8 bases. The CDR3 is 15 amino acids. CDR1 is KGHSH, CDR2 LQKENI, per germline. Trimming at V came to 3 bases and at J to 1 base, leaving 4 bases not matched to a gene. This chain's CDR3 is CASSPRQGTNTEAFF. The CDR3 DNA follows: TGTGCCAGCTCACCCAGACAGGGGACGAACACTGAAGCTTTCTTT.

CDR3: CASALGQGAYGYTF. The CDR3 nucleotides read TGTGCCAGCGCTCTGGGGCAGGGGGCCTATGGCTACACCTTC. V and J are TRBV2 and TRBJ1-2; 8 bases match TRBD1. The germline V gene has CDR1 SNHLY and CDR2 FYNNEI. The CDR3 consists of 14 residues. The J segment lost 4 bases and the V segment lost 8 bases, leaving 9 bases of the junction unmatched.

About this clone: This specimen includes other DNA sequences encoding the same CDR3. The chain joins TRBV5-1 to TRBJ1-4, with D maybe TRBD1 (6 bases). Germline lookup yields CDR1 SGHRS and CDR2 YFSETQ. This CDR3 has 14 amino acids. V gave up 2 bases and J gave up 8 bases, with 13 bases separating them. CDR3 DNA sequence: TGCGCCAGCAGCTTTGGCCAGGGGCGGGAAAAACTGTTTTTT. Residues: CASSFGQGREKLFF. Complete variable domain (other parts from reference TRBV5-1 and TRBJ1-4): KAGVTQTPRYLIKTRGQQVTLSCSPISGHRSVSWYQQTPGQGLQFLFEYFSETQRNKGNFPGRFSGRQFSNSRSEMNVSTLELGDSALYLCASSFGQGREKLFFGSGTQLSVL.

V is TRBV30 and J is TRBJ1-1; D call uncertain. Germline V gene sequence: CDR1 GTSNPN, CDR2 SVGIG (reference sequence). The V end was cut by 3 bases, the J end by 1 base, with 9 bases between. This CDR3 contains 13 residues. Written as DNA, the CDR3 is TGTGCCTGGAGGGCCCTTTGGAACACTGAAGCTTTCTTT. It codes for CAWRALWNTEAFF.

The J gene is TRBJ2-7, the V gene TRBV18; 11 nucleotides match TRBD1. The junction had 6 bases not matched to a gene; V was cut back by 5 bases and J by 0 bases. From germline, CDR1 is KGHSH and CDR2 LQKENI. The CDR3 consists of 16 residues. CDR3: CASSIRTGGASYEQYF. The CDR3 nucleotides are TGTGCCAGCTCAATTCGGACAGGGGGCGCCTCCTACGAGCAGTACTTC.

The chain joins TRBV7-6 to TRBJ2-7, with D perhaps matching TRBD2 (5 bases). V dropped 1 base and J dropped 3 bases, with 10 bases sitting between them. Germline assignment: CDR1 SGHVS and CDR2 FNYEAQ. The CDR3 has 14 residues. The DNA for the CDR3 is TGTGCCAGCAGCTTAGGCGGTGCGGGCTACGAGCAGTACTTC. Its translation is CASSLGGAGYEQYF.

This clone was seen once. The chain is built from TRBV27 and TRBJ2-5; weak D call: TRBD1 (5 bases). Trimming took 4 bases from V and 2 from J, leaving 8 bases between them. This CDR3 region has 13 residues. Germline lookup yields CDR1 MNHEY and CDR2 SMNVEV (reference sequence). In DNA, the CDR3 is TGTGCCAGCAGTTACTCAGGGCAAGAGACCCAGTACTTC. Translated, it gives CASSYSGQETQYF.

The chain combines TRBV27 with TRBJ1-1, with TRBD1 identical over 8 bases. Germline CDR1 is MNHEY and CDR2 is SMNVEV (reference sequence). CDR3 length: 15 residues. J was trimmed by 1 base and V by 3 bases; bases with no gene match: 4. The CDR3 coding sequence is TGTGCCAGCAGTTTTGACAGGGGCCCGAACACTGAAGCTTTCTTT. Residues: CASSFDRGPNTEAFF.

The gene calls are TRBV19 and TRBJ1-2; unclear D gene. Deletions cut 5 bases from V and 3 bases from J, with 4 bases between. Germline loops: CDR1 LNHDA, CDR2 SQIVND (reference sequence). The CDR3 is 11 amino acids. The CDR3 DNA sequence: TGTGCCAGTAGTCAGGACTATGGCTACACCTTC. Translated, it gives CASSQDYGYTF.

The genes are TRBV2 and TRBJ1-6, with D tentatively TRBD1 (5 bases). Looked up from germline, CDR1 is SNHLY and CDR2 is FYNNEI. V was pared by 5 bases and J by 3 bases, with 20 bases between. The CDR3 is made up of 18 amino acids. The CDR3 nucleotides read TGTGCCAGCAGTACAATCCCGGGCCCCGGGGGCTATAATTCACCCCTCCACTTT. Its protein is CASSTIPGPGGYNSPLHF.

The chain couples TRBV12-5 to TRBJ1-4, with D uncertain. The V end was cut by 2 bases, the J end by 2 bases, with 9 bases between. Germline V gene data show CDR1 as LGHNT and CDR2 as FRNRAP. This CDR3 is 15 amino acids long. The CDR3 here is CASGLSTRTNEKLFF. In DNA form, the CDR3 reads TGTGCTAGTGGTTTGAGTACTCGGACTAATGAAAAACTGTTTTTT.

The J gene is TRBJ2-3, the V gene TRBV19, with D possibly being TRBD2 (5 bases). The CDR3 is made up of 14 amino acids. Trimming removed 5 bases from V and 5 bases from J, with 14 bases in between. Looked up from germline, CDR1 is LNHDA and CDR2 is SQIVND (reference sequence). The CDR3 bases are TGTGCCAGTAGTTTTCGGACTCTTGGAGATACGCAGTATTTT. This encodes CASSFRTLGDTQYF. The variable domain in full, completed from reference TRBV19 and TRBJ2-3, reads DGGITQSPKYLFRKEGQNVTLSCEQNLNHDAMYWYRQDPGQGLRLIYYSQIVNDFQKGDIAEGYSVSREKKESFPLTVTSAQKNPTAFYLCASSFRTLGDTQYFGPGTRLTVL.

This clone was detected only a few times. Other DNA sequences in this sample translate to the same CDR3. V gene TRBV27 combines with J gene TRBJ1-2; 11 nucleotides agree with TRBD1. V lost 5 bases, J lost 7 bases, and 3 bases stayed unmatched. The V gene's germline CDR1 is MNHEY and CDR2 SMNVEV (reference sequence). This CDR3 comprises 13 residues. The CDR3 spells CASSRGQGGGYTF. The CDR3 DNA follows: TGTGCCAGCAGTCGGGGACAGGGGGGTGGCTACACCTTC.

The chain recombines TRBV27 with TRBJ1-6; D remains unclear. This CDR3 comprises 15 residues. The germline CDR1 and CDR2 sequences are MNHEY and SMNVEV (reference sequence). The germline V and J ends were trimmed by 0 bases and 7 bases, with 10 bases remaining between them. The CDR3: CASSLSRQTNSPLHF. In DNA form, the CDR3 reads TGTGCCAGCAGTTTATCTAGGCAGACAAATTCACCCCTCCACTTT.

This clone appeared a single time. The gene calls are TRBV11-2 and TRBJ1-4; 7 positions match TRBD1. Germline CDR1 SGHAT, CDR2 FQNNGV. V lost 6 bases, J lost 6 bases, and 10 bases stayed unmatched. The length of the CDR3 is 15 residues. CDR3 DNA: TGTGCCAGCAGGACCCCGGGACAGACAGATGAAAAACTGTTTTTT. As protein: CASRTPGQTDEKLFF.

The chain is built from TRBV5-1 and TRBJ2-5; D might be TRBD2 (6 bases). From germline, CDR1 is SGHRS and CDR2 YFSETQ. This CDR3 is built from 14 residues. V was clipped by 4 bases and J by 1 base, with 11 bases between them. The CDR3 DNA is TGCGCCAGCAGCCTCTCAGCGGGCCAAGAGACCCAGTACTTC. It encodes CASSLSAGQETQYF.